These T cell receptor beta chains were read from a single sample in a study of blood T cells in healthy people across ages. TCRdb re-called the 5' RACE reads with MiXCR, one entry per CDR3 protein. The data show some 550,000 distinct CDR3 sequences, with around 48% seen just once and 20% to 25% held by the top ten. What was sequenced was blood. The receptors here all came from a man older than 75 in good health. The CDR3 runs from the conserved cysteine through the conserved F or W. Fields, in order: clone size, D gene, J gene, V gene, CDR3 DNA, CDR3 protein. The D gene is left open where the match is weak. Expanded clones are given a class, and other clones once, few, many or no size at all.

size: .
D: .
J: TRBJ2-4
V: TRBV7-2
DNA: TGTGCCAGCAGCCCCCAAGCCCCGGTGATTCAGTACTTC
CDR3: CASSPQAPVIQYF

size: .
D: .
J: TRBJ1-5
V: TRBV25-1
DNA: TGTGCCAGCAGTGTTCTCCTGGCAAGGGGGAATCAGCCCCAGCATTTT
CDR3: CASSVLLARGNQPQHF

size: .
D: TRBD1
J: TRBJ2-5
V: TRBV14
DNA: TGTGCCAGCAGCCTCGCACAGGGGGCAGAGACCCAGTACTTC
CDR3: CASSLAQGAETQYF

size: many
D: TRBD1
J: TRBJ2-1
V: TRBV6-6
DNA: TGTGCCAGCAGACCCCTCGACAGGGAACCGACCCATGAGCAGTTCTTC
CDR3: CASRPLDREPTHEQFF

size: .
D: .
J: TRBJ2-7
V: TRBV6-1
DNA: TGTGCCAGCAGTGAAGCAGGTGGGGGCTACGAGCAGTACTTC
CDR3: CASSEAGGGYEQYF

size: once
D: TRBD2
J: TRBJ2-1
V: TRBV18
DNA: TGTGCCAGCTCCTCGTCCGAGCGGGGAAATGAGCAGTTCTTC
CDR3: CASSSSERGNEQFF

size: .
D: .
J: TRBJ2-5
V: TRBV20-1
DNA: TGCAGTGCTATTTTACGGCAAGAGACCCAGTACTTC
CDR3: CSAILRQETQYF

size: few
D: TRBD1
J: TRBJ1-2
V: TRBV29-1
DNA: TGCAGCGTCGCAGGGGGCGATACCTACACCTTC
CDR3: CSVAGGDTYTF

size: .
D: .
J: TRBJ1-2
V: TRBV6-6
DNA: TGTGCCAGCAGGATAGGGGGAAACTATGGCTACACCTTC
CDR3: CASRIGGNYGYTF

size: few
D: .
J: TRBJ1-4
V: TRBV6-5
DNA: TGTGCCAGCAGTTCGACCCAACACGGGACTAATGAAAAACTGTTTTTT
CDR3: CASSSTQHGTNEKLFF

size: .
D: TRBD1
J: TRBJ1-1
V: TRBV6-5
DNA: TGTGCCAGCAGTTACTCGACAGGGGTTTACACTGAAGCTTTCTTT
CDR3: CASSYSTGVYTEAFF

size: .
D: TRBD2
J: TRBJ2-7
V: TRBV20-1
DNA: TGCAGTGCTAGAGATGGGGGTCTAGCGGGGGTCTACGAGCAGTACTTC
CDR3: CSARDGGLAGVYEQYF

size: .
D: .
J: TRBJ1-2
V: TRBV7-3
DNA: TGTGCCAGCAGCTTAACAGGGAGGGGGGAATATGGCTACACCTTC
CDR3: CASSLTGRGEYGYTF

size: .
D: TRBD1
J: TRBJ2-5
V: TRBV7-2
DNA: TGTGCCAGCAGCTTCCGCAGGGGGCTTCAAGAGACCCAGTACTTC
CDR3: CASSFRRGLQETQYF

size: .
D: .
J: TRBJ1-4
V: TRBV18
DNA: TGTGCCAGCTCACCCGGGGCAGCGGATGAAAAACTGTTTTTT
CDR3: CASSPGAADEKLFF

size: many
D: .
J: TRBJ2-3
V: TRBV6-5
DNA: TGTGCCAGCAGTTCCCTTCTGGATACGCAGTATTTT
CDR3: CASSSLLDTQYF

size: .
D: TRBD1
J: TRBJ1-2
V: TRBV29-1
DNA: TGCAGCGTGGCCTTGGTACAGGGGAATGGCTACACCTTC
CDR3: CSVALVQGNGYTF

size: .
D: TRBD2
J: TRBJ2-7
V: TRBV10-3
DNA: TGTGCCATCGGACTAGCGGGGGCCAACGAGCAGTACTTC
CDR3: CAIGLAGANEQYF

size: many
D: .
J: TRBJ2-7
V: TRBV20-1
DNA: TGCAGTGCTAGAATAGGGGGATGGGGCGAGCAGTACTTC
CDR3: CSARIGGWGEQYF

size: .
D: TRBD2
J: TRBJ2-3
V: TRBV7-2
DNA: TGTGCCAGCAGCGACGACAAGCGGGGAGATACGCAGTATTTT
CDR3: CASSDDKRGDTQYF

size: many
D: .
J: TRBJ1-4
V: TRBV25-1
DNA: TGTGCCAGCAGTGCACCAGGGGAGGGTGAAAAACTGTTTTTT
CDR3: CASSAPGEGEKLFF

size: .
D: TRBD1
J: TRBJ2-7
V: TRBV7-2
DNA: TGTGCCAGCAGCTTATTTGGGACAGAGGGCTCCTACGAGCAGTACTTC
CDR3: CASSLFGTEGSYEQYF

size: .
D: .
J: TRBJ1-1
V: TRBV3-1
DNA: TGTGCCAGCAGCCAGCCCGGCCGAGGGGTCACTGAAGCTTTCTTT
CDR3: CASSQPGRGVTEAFF

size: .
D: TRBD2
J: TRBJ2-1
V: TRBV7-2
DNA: TGTGCCAGCAGCTTAGAGAGTTTTGGGTGGGCTAGCGGGAGACATGAGCAGTTCTTC
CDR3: CASSLESFGWASGRHEQFF

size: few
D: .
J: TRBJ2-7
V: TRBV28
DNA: TGTGCCAGCCTAAGGACATCCTACGAGCAGTACTTC
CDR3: CASLRTSYEQYF

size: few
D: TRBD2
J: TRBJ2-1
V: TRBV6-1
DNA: TGTGCCAGCAGTGAATCCGGGACTAGCGGCTACAATGAGCAGTTCTTC
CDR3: CASSESGTSGYNEQFF

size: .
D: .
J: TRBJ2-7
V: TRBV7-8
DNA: TGTGCCAGCAGCTTAGGTCGTCACAGCGGTCCCCAGTACTTC
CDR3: CASSLGRHSGPQYF

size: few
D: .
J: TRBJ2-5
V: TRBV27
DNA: TGTGCCAGCAGTTTTCTCCGACAAGAGACCCAGTACTTC
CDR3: CASSFLRQETQYF

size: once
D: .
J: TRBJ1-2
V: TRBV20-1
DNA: TGCAGTGCTAAACCGGGCGGGAACTATGGCTACACCTTC
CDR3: CSAKPGGNYGYTF

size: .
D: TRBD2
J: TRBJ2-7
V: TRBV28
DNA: TGTGCCAGCAGTACGACTAGCGGGGGGGCCTACGAGCAGTACTTC
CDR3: CASSTTSGGAYEQYF

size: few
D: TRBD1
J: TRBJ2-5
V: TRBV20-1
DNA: TGCAGTGCTCCCGGGGACAGGGTAAAGACCCAGTACTTC
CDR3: CSAPGDRVKTQYF

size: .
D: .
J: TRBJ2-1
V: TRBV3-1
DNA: TGTGCCAGCAGCCAAACTAGAGCCGAGCAGTTCTTC
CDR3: CASSQTRAEQFF

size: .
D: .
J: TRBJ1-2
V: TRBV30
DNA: TGTGCCTGGTACTCGCTCGGGGATAGCAACGATGGCTACACCTTC
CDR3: CAWYSLGDSNDGYTF

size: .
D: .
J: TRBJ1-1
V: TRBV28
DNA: TGTGCCAGCAGTCCCCCGGGACCGCCGAACACTGAAGCTTTCTTT
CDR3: CASSPPGPPNTEAFF

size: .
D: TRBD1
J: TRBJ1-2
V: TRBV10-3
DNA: TGTGCCATCAGGACGGGACAGGGGGCGCGTTATGGCTACACCTTC
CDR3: CAIRTGQGARYGYTF

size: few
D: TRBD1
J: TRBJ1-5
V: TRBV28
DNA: TGTGCCAGCAACCAGGGGGCATACGGCAATCAGCCCCAGCATTTT
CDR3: CASNQGAYGNQPQHF

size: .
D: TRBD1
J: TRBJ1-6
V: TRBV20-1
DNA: TGCAGTGCTATCCGGGACAGGTCGTCACCCCTCCACTTT
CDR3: CSAIRDRSSPLHF